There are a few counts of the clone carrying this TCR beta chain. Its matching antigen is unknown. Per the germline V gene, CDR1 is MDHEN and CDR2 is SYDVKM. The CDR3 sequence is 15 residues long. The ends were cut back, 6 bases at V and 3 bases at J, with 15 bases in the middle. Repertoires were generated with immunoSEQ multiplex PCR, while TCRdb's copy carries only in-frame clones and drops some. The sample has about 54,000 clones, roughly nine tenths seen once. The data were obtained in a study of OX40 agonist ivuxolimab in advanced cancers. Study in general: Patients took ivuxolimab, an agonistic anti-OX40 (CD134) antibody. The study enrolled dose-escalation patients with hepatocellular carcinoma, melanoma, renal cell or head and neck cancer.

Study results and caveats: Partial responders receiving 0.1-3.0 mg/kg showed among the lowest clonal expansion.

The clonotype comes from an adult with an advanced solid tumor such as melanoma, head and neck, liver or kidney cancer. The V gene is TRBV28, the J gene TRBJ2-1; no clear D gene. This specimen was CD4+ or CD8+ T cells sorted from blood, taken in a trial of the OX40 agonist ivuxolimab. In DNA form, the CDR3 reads TGTGCCAGCAGACCTACTATCCCCGTCTACAATGAGCAGTTCTTC. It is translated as CASRPTIPVYNEQFF.